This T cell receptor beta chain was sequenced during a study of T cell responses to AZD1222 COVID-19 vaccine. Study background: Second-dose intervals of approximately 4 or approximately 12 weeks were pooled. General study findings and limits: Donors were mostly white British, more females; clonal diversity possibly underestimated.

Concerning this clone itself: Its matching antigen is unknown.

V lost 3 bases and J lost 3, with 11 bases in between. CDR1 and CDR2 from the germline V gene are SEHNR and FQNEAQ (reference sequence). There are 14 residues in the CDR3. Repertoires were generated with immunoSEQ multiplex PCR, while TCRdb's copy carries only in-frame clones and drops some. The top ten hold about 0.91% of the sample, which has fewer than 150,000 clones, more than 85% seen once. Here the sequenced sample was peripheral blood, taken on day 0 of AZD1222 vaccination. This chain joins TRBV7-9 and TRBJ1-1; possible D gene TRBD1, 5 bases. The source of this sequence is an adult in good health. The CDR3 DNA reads TGTGCCAGCAGCTTTTTACAGGTCCACACTGAAGCTTTCTTT. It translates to CASSFLQVHTEAFF.